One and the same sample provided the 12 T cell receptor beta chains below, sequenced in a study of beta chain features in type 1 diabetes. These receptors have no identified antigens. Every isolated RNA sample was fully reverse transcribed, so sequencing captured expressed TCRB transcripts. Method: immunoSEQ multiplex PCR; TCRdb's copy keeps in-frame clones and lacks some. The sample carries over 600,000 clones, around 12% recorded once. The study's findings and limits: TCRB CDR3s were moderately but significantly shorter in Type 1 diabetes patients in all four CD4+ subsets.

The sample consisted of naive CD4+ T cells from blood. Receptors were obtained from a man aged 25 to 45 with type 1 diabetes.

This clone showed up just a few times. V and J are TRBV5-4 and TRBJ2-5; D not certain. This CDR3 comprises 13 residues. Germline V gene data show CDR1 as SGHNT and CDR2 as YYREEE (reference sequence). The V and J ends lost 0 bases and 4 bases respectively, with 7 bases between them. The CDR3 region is CASSLASGETQYF. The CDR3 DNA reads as TGTGCCAGCAGCTTGGCCTCTGGAGAGACCCAGTACTTC.

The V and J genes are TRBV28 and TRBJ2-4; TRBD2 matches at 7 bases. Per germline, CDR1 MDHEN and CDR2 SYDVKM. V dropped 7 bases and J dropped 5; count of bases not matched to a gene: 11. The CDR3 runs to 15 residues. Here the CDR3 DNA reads TGTGCCAGCATCCCGGCAGCGGGGCGGGAAAACATTCAGTACTTC. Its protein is CASIPAAGRENIQYF.

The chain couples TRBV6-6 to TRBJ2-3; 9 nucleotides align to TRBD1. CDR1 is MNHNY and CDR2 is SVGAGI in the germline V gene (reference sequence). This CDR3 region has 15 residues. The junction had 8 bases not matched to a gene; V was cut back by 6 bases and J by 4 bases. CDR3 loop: CASSSHTGGADTQYF. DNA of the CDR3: TGTGCCAGCAGCTCCCACACAGGGGGCGCAGATACGCAGTATTTT.

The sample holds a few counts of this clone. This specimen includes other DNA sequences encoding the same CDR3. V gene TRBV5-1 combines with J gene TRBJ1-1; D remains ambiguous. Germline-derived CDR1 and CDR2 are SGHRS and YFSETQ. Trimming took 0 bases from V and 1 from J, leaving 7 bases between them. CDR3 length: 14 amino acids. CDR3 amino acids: CASSLAVGNTEAFF. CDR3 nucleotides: TGCGCCAGCAGCTTGGCCGTGGGGAACACTGAAGCTTTCTTT.

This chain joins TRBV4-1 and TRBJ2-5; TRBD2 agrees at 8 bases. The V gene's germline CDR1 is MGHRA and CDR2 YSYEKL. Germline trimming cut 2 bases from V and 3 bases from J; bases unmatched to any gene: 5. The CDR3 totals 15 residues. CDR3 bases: TGCGCCAGCAGCCAACTCGGACTAGCCAAAGAGACCCAGTACTTC. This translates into CASSQLGLAKETQYF.

CDR3 protein: CAWRGGQGETDTQYF. CDR3 DNA sequence: TGTGCCTGGAGAGGTGGACAGGGGGAAACAGATACGCAGTATTTT. The chain links TRBV30 to TRBJ2-3, with 10 bases aligning to TRBD1. Losses at the gene ends were 3 bases for V and 3 bases for J; bases not matched to a gene: 6. The CDR3 is 15 residues long. Per the germline V gene, CDR1 is GTSNPN and CDR2 is SVGIG (reference sequence). Variable domain in full (rest from reference TRBV30 and TRBJ2-3): SQTIHQWPATLVQPVGSPLSLECTVEGTSNPNLYWYRQAAGRGLQLLFYSVGIGQISSEVPQNLSASRPQDRQFILSSKKLLLSDSGFYLCAWRGGQGETDTQYFGPGTRLTVL.

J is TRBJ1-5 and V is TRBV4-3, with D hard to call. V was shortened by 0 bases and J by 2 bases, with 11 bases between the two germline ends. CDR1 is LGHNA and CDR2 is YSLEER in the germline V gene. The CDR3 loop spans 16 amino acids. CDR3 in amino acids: CASSQDLFSGNQPQHF. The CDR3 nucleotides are TGCGCCAGCAGCCAAGATCTGTTTTCGGGCAATCAGCCCCAGCATTTT.

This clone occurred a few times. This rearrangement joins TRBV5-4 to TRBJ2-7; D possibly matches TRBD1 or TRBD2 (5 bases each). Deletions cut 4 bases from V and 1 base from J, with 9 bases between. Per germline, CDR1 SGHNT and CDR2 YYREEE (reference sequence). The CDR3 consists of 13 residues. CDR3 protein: CASSGGSSYEQYF. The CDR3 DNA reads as TGTGCCAGCAGCGGGGGATCATCCTACGAGCAGTACTTC.

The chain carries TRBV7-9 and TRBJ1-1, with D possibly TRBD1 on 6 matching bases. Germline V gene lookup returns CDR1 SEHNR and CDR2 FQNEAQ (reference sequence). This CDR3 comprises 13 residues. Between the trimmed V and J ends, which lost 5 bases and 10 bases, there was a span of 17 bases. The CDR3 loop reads CASSPADSVGAFF. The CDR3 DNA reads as TGTGCCAGCAGCCCCGCGGACAGTGTAGGAGCTTTCTTT.

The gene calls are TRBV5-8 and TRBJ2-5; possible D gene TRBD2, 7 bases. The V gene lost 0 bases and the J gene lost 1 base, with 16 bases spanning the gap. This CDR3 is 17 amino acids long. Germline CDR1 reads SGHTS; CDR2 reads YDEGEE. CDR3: CASSLDWGLAAQETQYF. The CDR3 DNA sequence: TGTGCCAGCAGCTTGGATTGGGGGCTAGCGGCCCAAGAGACCCAGTACTTC.

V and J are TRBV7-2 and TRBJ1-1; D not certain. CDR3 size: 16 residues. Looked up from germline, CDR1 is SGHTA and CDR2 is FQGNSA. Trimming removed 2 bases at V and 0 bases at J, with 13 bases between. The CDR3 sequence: CASSLRQVGLNTEAFF. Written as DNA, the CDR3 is TGTGCCAGCAGCTTAAGGCAGGTGGGCTTGAACACTGAAGCTTTCTTT. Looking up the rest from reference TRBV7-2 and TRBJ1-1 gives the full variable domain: GAGVSQSPSNKVTEKGKDVELRCDPISGHTALYWYRQSLGQGLEFLIYFQGNSAPDKSGLPSDRFSAERTGGSVSTLTIQRTQQEDSAVYLCASSLRQVGLNTEAFFGQGTRLTVV.

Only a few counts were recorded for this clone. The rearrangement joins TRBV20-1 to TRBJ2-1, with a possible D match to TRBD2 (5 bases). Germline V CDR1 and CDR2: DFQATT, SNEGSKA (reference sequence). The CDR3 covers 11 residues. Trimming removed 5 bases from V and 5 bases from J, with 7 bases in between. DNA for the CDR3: TGCAGTGCTCGGGATCACAATGAGCAGTTCTTC. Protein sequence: CSARDHNEQFF.